This T cell receptor (beta chain) emerged from a study of early T cells in non-severe SARS-CoV-2 infection. The CDR3 extends over 14 amino acids. The V end was cut by 2 bases, the J end by 1 base, with 5 bases between. One entry per CDR3 protein results from TCRdb running MiXCR on the 5' RACE reads. The sample gives around 55,000 distinct CDR3 sequences, about 15% of which show up once; over 8% is in the top ten. This clonotype has a handful of counts. Sequencing used whole blood, obtained at baseline. The chain couples TRBV12-3 or TRBV12-4 to TRBJ2-2; no clear D. This TCR derives from an adult who was a healthcare worker with PCR-confirmed SARS-CoV-2 infection or an uninfected control (not recorded which). CDR3 region: CASSLQENTGELFF. The CDR3 DNA sequence: TGTGCCAGCAGTTTACAGGAGAACACCGGGGAGCTGTTTTTT.